The rows below give T cell receptor beta chains drawn from one sample of a study of regulatory T cells in long-lasting Graves disease. Each CDR3 protein is one row after TCRdb ran MiXCR on the multiplex PCR reads. Among hundreds of thousands of distinct CDR3 sequences listed, 25% to 35% were seen once. Material: peripheral blood mononuclear cells (PBMCs), obtained when the disease was refractory, from a patient treated with antithyroid drugs. The receptor source for this set is a female donor with Graves disease. CDR3s include the opening cysteine and the closing phenylalanine or tryptophan. The D gene is left open where the match is weak. The size field is filled for only some rows; it gives once, few, many or a size class.

V gene: TRBV25-1
D gene: .
J gene: TRBJ1-1
clone size: .
CDR3 protein: CASSERALYKGAFF
CDR3 DNA: TGTGCCAGCAGTGAACGGGCTCTCTACAAAGGGGCTTTCTTT

V gene: TRBV7-9
D gene: TRBD1
J gene: TRBJ1-2
clone size: .
CDR3 protein: CASSHDRVHGYTF
CDR3 DNA: TGTGCCAGCAGCCATGACAGGGTACATGGCTACACCTTC

V gene: TRBV5-1
D gene: .
J gene: TRBJ1-6
clone size: .
CDR3 protein: CASSLGGPPLHF
CDR3 DNA: TGCGCCAGCAGCTTGGGGGGCCCACCCCTCCACTTT

V gene: TRBV9
D gene: .
J gene: TRBJ2-2
clone size: .
CDR3 protein: CASSVKRDTGELFF
CDR3 DNA: TGTGCCAGCAGCGTCAAGCGGGACACCGGGGAGCTGTTTTTT

V gene: TRBV19
D gene: TRBD2
J gene: TRBJ2-5
clone size: few
CDR3 protein: CASSRLAGTQYF
CDR3 DNA: TGTGCCAGTAGTCGGCTAGCGGGGACCCAGTACTTC

V gene: TRBV20-1
D gene: TRBD1
J gene: TRBJ1-5
clone size: .
CDR3 protein: CSARGRPPGQVNQPQHF
CDR3 DNA: TGCAGTGCTAGAGGCAGACCTCCGGGACAGGTTAATCAGCCCCAGCATTTT

V gene: TRBV10-2
D gene: .
J gene: TRBJ1-4
clone size: few
CDR3 protein: CASKSPGVGEKLFF
CDR3 DNA: TGCGCCAGCAAGAGTCCAGGGGTCGGTGAAAAACTGTTTTTT

V gene: TRBV7-2
D gene: .
J gene: TRBJ1-2
clone size: .
CDR3 protein: CASILDGRARIGYTF
CDR3 DNA: TGTGCCAGCATCTTAGACGGCAGGGCACGGATCGGCTACACCTTC

V gene: TRBV11-2
D gene: .
J gene: TRBJ2-7
clone size: many
CDR3 protein: CASSLAGGEGEQYF
CDR3 DNA: TGTGCCAGCAGCTTAGCCGGCGGCGAGGGGGAGCAGTACTTC

V gene: TRBV28
D gene: .
J gene: TRBJ2-5
clone size: many
CDR3 protein: CASSFPRDETQYF
CDR3 DNA: TGTGCCAGCAGTTTTCCCAGGGATGAGACCCAGTACTTC

V gene: TRBV29-1
D gene: .
J gene: TRBJ1-1
clone size: .
CDR3 protein: CSVGPEAFF
CDR3 DNA: TGCAGCGTTGGGCCTGAAGCTTTCTTT

V gene: TRBV7-2
D gene: TRBD1
J gene: TRBJ2-7
clone size: many
CDR3 protein: CASSREGAGPYEQYF
CDR3 DNA: TGTGCCAGCAGCCGCGAGGGGGCTGGTCCCTACGAGCAGTACTTC

V gene: TRBV10-1
D gene: .
J gene: TRBJ1-1
clone size: .
CDR3 protein: CASSESTGEAFF
CDR3 DNA: TGCGCCAGCAGTGAGTCGACAGGTGAAGCTTTCTTT

V gene: TRBV11-3
D gene: TRBD1
J gene: TRBJ2-1
clone size: .
CDR3 protein: CASSLDVGTGSNNEQFF
CDR3 DNA: TGTGCCAGCAGCTTAGATGTTGGGACAGGGTCGAACAATGAGCAGTTCTTC

V gene: TRBV27
D gene: TRBD2
J gene: TRBJ2-7
clone size: few
CDR3 protein: CASSPMGAGGRNEQYF
CDR3 DNA: TGTGCCAGCAGTCCTATGGGGGCGGGAGGGCGAAACGAGCAGTACTTC

V gene: TRBV20-1
D gene: TRBD1
J gene: TRBJ1-1
clone size: few
CDR3 protein: CSAIPGQGTMNTEAFF
CDR3 DNA: TGCAGTGCTATACCGGGACAGGGAACAATGAACACTGAAGCTTTCTTT

V gene: TRBV6-1
D gene: .
J gene: TRBJ2-7
clone size: few
CDR3 protein: CASSERMAYYEQYF
CDR3 DNA: TGTGCCAGCAGTGAAAGAATGGCTTACTACGAGCAGTACTTC

V gene: TRBV11-3
D gene: .
J gene: TRBJ1-5
clone size: .
CDR3 protein: CASSPPQHSNQPQHF
CDR3 DNA: TGTGCCAGCAGCCCACCGCAACATAGCAATCAGCCCCAGCATTTT

V gene: TRBV19
D gene: TRBD1
J gene: TRBJ1-1
clone size: few
CDR3 protein: CASTSGGGMNTEAFF
CDR3 DNA: TGTGCCAGTACCTCAGGGGGCGGCATGAACACTGAAGCTTTCTTT

V gene: TRBV20-1
D gene: .
J gene: TRBJ1-4
clone size: .
CDR3 protein: CSANPRQEKLFF
CDR3 DNA: TGCAGTGCTAACCCGCGACAGGAAAAACTGTTTTTT

V gene: TRBV6-5
D gene: TRBD1
J gene: TRBJ1-2
clone size: many
CDR3 protein: CASSYSGSGGGVYGYTF
CDR3 DNA: TGTGCCAGCAGTTACTCGGGATCAGGGGGCGGTGTCTATGGCTACACCTTC

V gene: TRBV11-2
D gene: TRBD1
J gene: TRBJ1-1
clone size: .
CDR3 protein: CASSLGQGGGTEAFF
CDR3 DNA: TGTGCCAGCAGCTTAGGTCAGGGGGGGGGCACTGAAGCTTTCTTT

V gene: TRBV6-1
D gene: .
J gene: TRBJ1-1
clone size: many
CDR3 protein: CASSEAYRATEAFF
CDR3 DNA: TGTGCCAGCAGTGAAGCGTATAGGGCCACTGAAGCTTTCTTT

V gene: TRBV27
D gene: .
J gene: TRBJ2-6
clone size: once
CDR3 protein: CASSLPTGHTSGANVLTF
CDR3 DNA: TGTGCCAGCAGTTTACCGACAGGTCATACCTCTGGGGCCAACGTCCTGACTTTC

V gene: TRBV19
D gene: TRBD2
J gene: TRBJ2-7
clone size: few
CDR3 protein: CASSISPGGSYEQYF
CDR3 DNA: TGTGCCAGTAGTATTTCACCGGGAGGCTCCTACGAGCAGTACTTC

V gene: TRBV5-1
D gene: .
J gene: TRBJ2-7
clone size: once
CDR3 protein: CASSWGGTVYEQYF
CDR3 DNA: TGCGCCAGCAGCTGGGGAGGGACAGTATACGAGCAGTACTTC

V gene: TRBV6-2/TRBV6-3
D gene: TRBD2
J gene: TRBJ2-1
clone size: .
CDR3 protein: CASSRTSANEQFF
CDR3 DNA: TGTGCCAGCAGCCGGACTAGTGCCAACGAGCAGTTCTTC

V gene: TRBV3-1
D gene: TRBD1
J gene: TRBJ2-5
clone size: .
CDR3 protein: CASSQRKQGAETQYF
CDR3 DNA: TGTGCCAGCAGCCAACGAAAGCAGGGGGCGGAGACCCAGTACTTC

V gene: TRBV6-5
D gene: .
J gene: TRBJ2-2
clone size: .
CDR3 protein: CASSYGSGELFF
CDR3 DNA: TGTGCCAGCAGTTACGGCTCCGGGGAGCTGTTTTTT

V gene: TRBV29-1
D gene: .
J gene: TRBJ1-1
clone size: few
CDR3 protein: CSVVGWGPSAEAFF
CDR3 DNA: TGCAGCGTTGTTGGTTGGGGACCGAGCGCCGAAGCTTTCTTT

V gene: TRBV7-6
D gene: .
J gene: TRBJ1-1
clone size: .
CDR3 protein: CASTFPNGGGTAENTEAFF
CDR3 DNA: TGTGCCAGCACCTTCCCTAACGGGGGGGGCACAGCCGAGAACACTGAAGCTTTCTTT